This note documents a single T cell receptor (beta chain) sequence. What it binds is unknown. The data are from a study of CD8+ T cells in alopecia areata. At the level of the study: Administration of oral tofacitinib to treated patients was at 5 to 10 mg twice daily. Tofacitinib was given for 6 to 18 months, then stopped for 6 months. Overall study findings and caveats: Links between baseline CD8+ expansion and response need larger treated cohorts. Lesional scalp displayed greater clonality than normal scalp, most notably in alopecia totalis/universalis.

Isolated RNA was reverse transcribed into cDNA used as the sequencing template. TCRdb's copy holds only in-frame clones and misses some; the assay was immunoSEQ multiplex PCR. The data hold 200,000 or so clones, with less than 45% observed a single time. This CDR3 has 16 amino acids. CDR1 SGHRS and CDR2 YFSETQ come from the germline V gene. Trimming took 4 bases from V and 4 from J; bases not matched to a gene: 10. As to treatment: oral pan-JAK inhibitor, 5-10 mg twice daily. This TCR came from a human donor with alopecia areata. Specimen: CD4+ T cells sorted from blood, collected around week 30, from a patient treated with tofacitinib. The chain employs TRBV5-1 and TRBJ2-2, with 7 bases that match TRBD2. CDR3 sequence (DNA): TGCGCCAGCAGCCCCGATATAGCGGGTGGCACCGGGGAGCTGTTTTTT. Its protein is CASSPDIAGGTGELFF.